The entry below describes one TCR beta chain. The target of this receptor is not known. Base qualities are missing; no much larger clone stands one base away. The TCR beta CDR3 regions were amplified from the RNA transcripts. The first round of RT-PCR for the TCR CDR3 was performed with the HTBI primer set and the Qiagen OneStep RT-PCR kit. A second multiplex PCR round built the libraries, followed by size selection and purification. The libraries were sequenced on an Illumina HiSeq2000 using paired-end 100 bp reads. As for how the authors treated the data: SOAPnuke was used to process the raw data, removing reads that contained adapters or uncalled bases, had a mean Phred below 15, or lacked an exact match to the constant primer or identifier. COPE v1.2.5 was used to merge high-quality paired reads, and clonotypes were defined as unique nucleotide sequences. Clonotypes were aligned to IMGT TRBV, TRBD and TRBJ reference segments using MiTCR v1.1. The analysis was restricted to V-J combinations with a frequency above 0.0001, which together covered around 99% of the repertoires. The TCS score was defined as the ratio of F50 (clonal expansion) to E x V (chaos), calculated using BLOSUM62-based TCRdist between CDR3 peptides within each V-J. Welch's t-statistics and random forest reduced around 520 V-J features to 10 to 15, which were used in a naive Bayes classifier (R e1071). The raw public data were reprocessed by TCRdb itself: fastp quality trimming at Q25, MiXCR clonotype calling, in-frame beta chains only. Here each entry gathers all rows of one CDR3 protein and keeps the most common genes and DNA. For this entry, the V and J calls and clone size follow TCRdb and not the study's own pipeline. Counted in this sample were 530,000 or so distinct CDR3 sequences; 24% of them appeared once. About 11% of the sample lies in the top ten.

In the ophthalmopathy patients, disease was moderately to severely active, with a Clinical Activity Score of 3 or more, a NOSPECS grade of 4 or more, and a duration of less than 3 months. Exclusion was applied to patients with uncontrolled infections, other autoimmune diseases, pregnancy or lactation. Diagnoses relied on clinical symptoms, serum thyroxine and TRAb, thyroid ultrasound and orbital computed tomography. Ficoll-Paque density gradient centrifugation was used to isolate PBMCs from 10 ml of fresh peripheral blood. Total RNA was extracted with Trizol reagent, and quality was checked on an Agilent 2100 Bioanalyzer. V and J are truncated by 6 bases and 0 bases respectively, leaving an intervening sequence of 12 bases. Based on the germline V gene (reference sequence), the CDR1 and CDR2 sequences are LNHDA and SQIVND. Spanning cysteine to phenylalanine, the CDR3 consists of 15 amino acids. Kept here is only the CDR3 DNA, which spans 45 bases and is read in frame from base 1.

The entry originates in a study of T cells in Graves' hyperthyroidism and ophthalmopathy (dated by TCRdb to about 2019). In the study overall: Peripheral blood was sampled at the time of initial diagnosis, prior to any treatment. The paper reports TCR Vbeta CDR3 sequencing of some 140 peripheral blood samples: approximately 43 ophthalmopathy, approximately 74 hyperthyroidism and approximately 17 progressor patients. The study also compared thyroid tissue and blood T-cell repertoires from roughly 6 Graves' hyperthyroidism patients. Prospective prediction of ophthalmopathy was tested in an independent validation cohort consisting of fewer than 20 hyperthyroidism patients and about 17 patients who later progressed to ophthalmopathy. Following sampling, methimazole starting at 30 mg daily was given to hyperthyroidism patients, and high-dose intravenous methylprednisolone was given to ophthalmopathy patients. The approximately 100 discovery patients were divided at random into training and test sets in a 7:3 ratio. A discovery cohort of about 95 patients, approximately 44 with Graves' ophthalmopathy and 57 with stable Graves' hyperthyroidism, was used to find distinguishing TCR V-J signatures. Overall study outcomes, separate from this receptor: Sample size was not statistically predetermined, and investigators were not blinded to group allocation. During validation, the model predicted progression to ophthalmopathy a median of approximately 6 months ahead of onset, with around 71% sensitivity and roughly 75% specificity. Most expanded thyroid clonotypes (frequency above 0.001) were also detected in blood, a finding suggesting that blood repertoires may reflect thyroid immune responses. In cross-validation, a model built on a 13 V-J signature told ophthalmopathy apart from stable hyperthyroidism with 85% to 90% sensitivity and roughly 81% specificity, and in testing the same model reached 80%/75%.

Specimen: blood. The chain is assembled from TRBV19 and TRBJ1-5, with the D gene call left open. This TCR was sampled from a young woman with Graves' ophthalmopathy. This receptor has the CDR3 CASSRNTNSNQPQHF. The DNA sequence is TGTGCCAGTAGCCGCAATACTAATAGCAATCAGCCCCAGCATTTT.